One and the same sample provided the 14 T cell receptor beta chains below, sequenced in a study of human T cells and chemical hapten exposure (dated by TCRdb to about 2021). The library was generated by RACE. Sequenced using a NextSeq 500. In-frame beta chains were kept once TCRdb had trimmed the public reads at Q25 with fastp and called clones with MiXCR. Every entry covers one CDR3 protein and lists the most common genes and DNA from its rows. This sample has about 80,000 distinct CDR3 sequences in its table, and 14% of those were observed once. In total, the top ten clones hold 3.5% to 6% of the sample. The label giving this sample's time point can be read as: pre-sensitization, week 0. The sample's treatment or condition label, in plain terms: therapeutic diphenylcyclopropenone sensitization with weekly scalp DPC. The sample consisted of whole blood, taken in connection with sensitization to the hapten diphenylcyclopropenone (DPC). The receptors were sampled from a woman aged 50 to 60 with alopecia areata. Some clones in this sample may be carry-over from other donors' samples.

This clonotype came up a few times. The J gene is TRBJ2-7, the V gene TRBV28, with D perhaps matching TRBD2 (7 bases). The ends were cut back, 4 bases at V and 0 bases at J, with 13 bases in the middle. The germline V gene has CDR1 MDHEN and CDR2 SYDVKM. The CDR3 is 15 residues long. This chain's CDR3 is CASSSLADSSYEQYF. DNA of the CDR3: TGTGCCAGCAGTTCCCTAGCGGACAGCTCCTACGAGCAGTACTTC.

This clonotype has a count of ten or more. This chain links TRBV7-2 with TRBJ1-2; D not resolved. Germline V CDR1 and CDR2: SGHTA, FQGNSA. The CDR3 is 11 amino acids. Deletions cut 5 bases from V and 6 bases from J, with 7 bases between. CDR3 sequence: CASSLTHGYTF. The CDR3 DNA reads as TGTGCCAGCAGCCTCACGCATGGCTACACCTTC.

The chain employs TRBV7-2 and TRBJ1-6; the D gene is possibly TRBD1 (5 bases). This CDR3 has 15 residues. V shed 1 base and J shed 7 bases, with 11 bases lying between them. CDR1 and CDR2 from the germline V gene are SGHTA and FQGNSA. This CDR3 reads CASSLEGAGNSPLHF. The CDR3 DNA follows: TGTGCCAGCAGCTTAGAAGGTGCAGGGAATTCACCCCTCCACTTT.

This clonotype was seen a handful of times. The genes are TRBV20-1 and TRBJ2-3; 8 bases map to TRBD2. The CDR3 extends over 16 amino acids. The junction had 11 bases not matched to a gene; V was cut back by 4 bases and J by 2 bases. Per the germline V gene, CDR1 is DFQATT and CDR2 is SNEGSKA (reference sequence). CDR3 nucleotides: TGCAGTGCTACAGTCTCAGCGGGAGAGGTCACAGATACGCAGTATTTT. Translated: CSATVSAGEVTDTQYF.

This chain connects TRBV29-1 to TRBJ2-4, with unresolved D. The V gene's germline CDR1 is SQVTM and CDR2 ANQGSEA. The CDR3 loop spans 13 amino acids. V was trimmed by 7 bases and J by 1 base, leaving 11 bases between them. The CDR3 region is CSAIYAAKNIQYF. In nucleotides, the CDR3 is TGCAGCGCCATATACGCGGCCAAAAACATTCAGTACTTC.

This clonotype was recorded a few times. The CDR3, as DNA: TGTGCCAGCAGCGCTGATCAGTGGGCAGATACGCAGTATTTT. The encoded protein is CASSADQWADTQYF. J is TRBJ2-3 and V is TRBV5-4; D call uncertain. The ends were cut back, 4 bases at V and 4 bases at J, with 13 bases in the middle. The CDR3 is 14 amino acids. Per germline, CDR1 SGHNT and CDR2 YYREEE (reference sequence). Drawing the rest from reference TRBV5-4 and TRBJ2-3, the complete variable domain is ETGVTQSPTHLIKTRGQQVTLRCSSQSGHNTVSWYQQALGQGPQFIFQYYREEENGRGNFPPRFSGLQFPNYSSELNVNALELDDSALYLCASSADQWADTQYFGPGTRLTVL.

This clonotype occurred many times. The CDR3 does not close with the conserved phenylalanine or tryptophan, likely indicating a read error. The limits of the CDR3 on the DNA are not certain, so only TCRdb's listed CDR3 is given. CDR3 region: CASSNGKAL. The gene calls are TRBV21-1 and TRBJ2-5; TRBD2, as called in the table, went unchecked against the DNA. TRBV21-1 is classified as a pseudogene. 9 amino acids form the CDR3, both terminal residues included.

This clonotype turned up a few times. The V gene is TRBV7-9, the J gene TRBJ2-7; 7 bases match TRBD2. V lost 3 bases to trimming and J lost 5 bases; unmatched junction nucleotides: 7. The CDR3 totals 14 residues. The germline V gene has CDR1 SEHNR and CDR2 FQNEAQ (reference sequence). CDR3 in amino acids: CASSLGGSKHEQYF. In nucleotides, the CDR3 is TGTGCCAGCAGCTTGGGCGGGAGTAAGCACGAGCAGTACTTC.

V is TRBV20-1 and J is TRBJ1-1; D is ambiguous. The CDR3 length is 14 residues. In germline, CDR1 is DFQATT, CDR2 SNEGSKA (reference sequence). The ends were cut back, 6 bases at V and 7 bases at J, with 21 bases in the middle. CDR3 residues: CSATSETFTREAFF. In DNA, the CDR3 is TGCAGTGCCACCTCGGAGACTTTCACACGTGAAGCTTTCTTT.

The chain is built from TRBV5-5 and TRBJ2-5, with 10 nucleotides matching TRBD2. CDR1 and CDR2 from the germline V gene are SGHKS and YYEKEE (reference sequence). V shed 3 bases, J shed 5 bases, and the junction held 4 bases outside the gene matches. The CDR3 loop spans 14 amino acids. CDR3 bases: TGTGCCAGCAGCTATGGACTAGCGGACGAGACCCAGTACTTC. It yields the protein CASSYGLADETQYF.

The rearrangement links TRBV11-3 to TRBJ2-3; D possibly corresponds to TRBD2 (6 bases). Germline values: CDR1 SGHNT, CDR2 YENEEA. The CDR3 spans 17 residues. Trimming left V 3 bases short and J 3 bases short, with 19 bases between. CDR3 nucleotide sequence: TGTGCCAGCAGCTTGGGCGTCACGGGACTCTCAACAGATACGCAGTATTTT. This gives the protein CASSLGVTGLSTDTQYF.

This clonotype was recorded a few times. The rearrangement joins TRBV18 to TRBJ1-2; 7 positions match TRBD1. The CDR3 spans 14 residues. Per germline, CDR1 KGHSH and CDR2 LQKENI. The V segment lost 6 bases and the J segment 3 bases; nucleotides outside the gene matches: 7. CDR3 loop: CASSLGGADYGYTF. In DNA form, the CDR3 reads TGTGCCAGCTCCCTAGGGGGCGCGGACTATGGCTACACCTTC.

CDR3 DNA: TGCGCCAGCAGCCGCTCGGGGGAGCAAGAGACCCAGTACTTC. Residues: CASSRSGEQETQYF. The gene calls are TRBV5-1 and TRBJ2-5; a possible D gene is TRBD2 (6 bases). The length of the CDR3 is 14 residues. Trimming shortened V by 4 bases and J by 2 bases, and 12 bases separated the two germline ends. In germline, CDR1 is SGHRS, CDR2 YFSETQ.

The chain has TRBV29-1 and TRBJ2-7; D possibly corresponds to TRBD1 (6 bases). The CDR3 has 15 amino acids. V was shortened by 6 bases and J by 2 bases, with 20 bases between the two germline ends. The germline V gene has CDR1 SQVTM and CDR2 ANQGSEA. CDR3 DNA sequence: TGCAGCGTCCGCAGGACACAGGGTCTGGCCTACGAGCAGTACTTC. Translated, it gives CSVRRTQGLAYEQYF.